This TCR beta chain originates from a study of cytomegalovirus exposure and HLA in healthy donors (dated by TCRdb to 2015 to 2018). Study-level background: According to a later analysis, one platform produced both the 100 to 150 validation repertoires and the 620 or so repertoires of the first cohort. The study was designed to test whether signatures of past pathogen exposure could be identified by cataloging public T cell receptors. In addition to the first cohort of around 670 subjects, a separate validation cohort of around 110 different subjects was used. The study combined high-throughput TCR immunosequencing, statistical association of individual TCRs with disease status, and machine learning to predict cytomegalovirus infection status. Broader findings and caveats from the paper: A later analysis had no HLA typing for the validation cohort, so co-occurrence there was scored across all 110 or so repertoires. A later analysis found that TCRs clustered in the first cohort also tended to co-occur in the 120 validation repertoires, with more than 90% of cluster scores above 0. The authors suggested that the approach could potentially be extended to other disease states and immunological phenotypes. A total of 150 to 200 TCR beta chains were listed by the study as associated with cytomegalovirus. While some public TCRs were present in many individuals, most TCR sequences turned up only very rarely across donors. The classifier was reported to diagnose cytomegalovirus status with high specificity and sensitivity in both the original cohort and the validation cohort. A few of the identified cytomegalovirus-associated TCR beta chains were confirmed in vitro to be specific for cytomegalovirus antigens.

Library method: the immunoSEQ multiplex PCR assay. In the authors' own workflow: A statistical classification framework was built for diagnosing cytomegalovirus status from the catalog of TCR beta chain sequences. TCRdb's version of the immuneACCESS table is confined to in-frame rearrangements and falls short of the full clone set. An unresolved V gene accounts for under half of the shortfall where checked; the remainder is of unknown origin. That table supplies the V and J calls and clone size; D and trimming were determined from the DNA. In this sample the table shows 70,000 or so clones, 94% of which occur a single time. Together, the top ten hold less than 2% of the sample. In the germline V gene, CDR1 corresponds to MNHEY and CDR2 to SVGAGI. Taken from cysteine to phenylalanine, the CDR3 has 15 residues. Solely the CDR3 DNA is kept, with 45 bases framed from the first base. A note on this clone: The antigen this receptor binds is unknown. Mismatch with germline at one junction end may stem from a read error.

The donors belonged to the validation cohort of over a hundred subjects, which was separate from the roughly 700-subject first cohort. Sequenced sample: PBMCs. The chain links TRBV6-5 with TRBJ2-3; D gene: possibly TRBD2, on 5 matching bases. This TCR derives from a man between 18 and 29 years old in good health and CMV-seropositive. The CDR3 reads CTSSYFLASTDTQYF. The DNA is as follows: TGTACCAGCAGTTATTTCCTAGCTAGCACAGATACGCAGTATTTT.